Reported below is one TCR beta chain. Its antigen is still unknown. There are no base qualities to consult, and no much larger clone falls within one base. The label giving this sample's time point can be read as: progressive disease on ibrutinib. For TCR beta library preparation, 1.5 to 2 micrograms of genomic DNA were extracted from the cryopreserved PBMCs. Longitudinal blood samples from CLL patients on ibrutinib monotherapy underwent high-throughput TCR beta sequencing. The patients took part in an open-label, single-center phase 2 trial of ibrutinib monotherapy. These data belong to a study of cytotoxic CD8 clonotypes in ibrutinib-treated CLL (dated by TCRdb to 2020 to 2022). About the full investigation: In this cohort, over 14 patients were treatment-naive and about a dozen were relapsed/refractory, while 17 to 18 had unmutated IGHV. Responses were partial in 25 or so patients and complete in 2; after median about 63 months follow-up, around 15 stayed in remission and 12 progressed. Response samples were obtained after a median of around 11 months of treatment, with a range of roughly 6 to 40 months. On average, each sample had about 260,000 productive templates and tens of thousands of productive rearrangements. Of the 70 to 100 people in the trial, approximately 28 had longitudinal samples available. Cryopreserved peripheral blood mononuclear cells were obtained prior to treatment, at the time of response, and at either disease progression or sustained remission. Every remission and progressive disease sample was obtained while ibrutinib was still being received by the patients.

On a MiSeq, deep resolution sequencing aimed for a depth between 1 in 1 million and 1 in 200,000 T cells, with each clonotype covered approximately 10x on average. TCR beta libraries were generated with the immunoSEQ hsTCRB Kit. The study's processing was this. The data were analyzed with ImmunoSEQ Analyzer and ImmunoSEQ Data Assistant, and V, D and J gene assignments followed IMGT definitions. Clonality was computed as one minus normalized Shannon entropy of productive rearrangement frequencies, ranging from 0 to 1. Public clonotype analysis was restricted to overrepresented clonotypes comprising at least 0.05% of each patient's repertoire. Roughly 13 repertoires from age-matched healthy donors, obtained from immuneACCESS, served as clonality controls. Here the immuneACCESS table is served through TCRdb, limited to in-frame sequences with V and J called. Missing clones are a known gap in these copies; in checked studies unresolved V genes cover under half, and the rest lacks a known reason. That table is the source of V, J and clone size, and D and trimming were worked out from the DNA. The sample includes tens of thousands of clones, with about 70% observed a single time. Clones ranked in the top ten supply roughly 9.1% of the sample.

Overall study outcomes, separate from this receptor: At baseline, clonality was higher than in age-matched healthy donors and showed a strong correlation with circulating CD8+ T-cell counts. Sampling times were not matched between patients in sustained remission and patients whose disease was progressing, and lymph node repertoires were not examined. An increase in clonality was observed at ibrutinib response, with clonality remaining stable during sustained remission and falling back toward baseline at progression. Public clonotypes were found to be uncommon and were observed to contract or remain stable during treatment; the increase in clonality was shown to reflect expansion of private clonotypes at ibrutinib response.

The CDR3 holds 14 amino acids from the cysteine to the phenylalanine. Only the CDR3 DNA is retained, 42 bases long and in frame from the first base. Germline trimming amounts to 4 bases on V and 8 bases on J, with 10 as the count of junction bases outside the gene matches. CDR1 SGHDN and CDR2 FVKESK are derived from the germline V gene. Sequenced material: PBMCs, taken at disease progression, from a patient treated with ibrutinib. This chain joins TRBV14 to TRBJ1-2; TRBD1 lines up with 7 middle nucleotides. The TCR sequence derives from a human donor with chronic lymphocytic leukemia. The CDR3 region has the sequence CASSLFRGTNGYTF. The DNA is as follows: TGTGCCAGCAGCCTCTTCAGGGGGACCAACGGCTACACCTTC.